This TCR beta chain stems from a study of cytomegalovirus exposure and HLA in healthy donors. Study observations and caveats: Analysis was carried out at a later point, and it linked a missense DCLRE1C variant to TCR beta V- and J-gene trimming. Specific recognition of CMV antigens was confirmed in vitro for a few chains (all CMV-associated).

Concerning this clone: Its antigen is as yet unknown.

With 60 Vbeta and 13 Jbeta primers, the PCR was carried out. The assay was immunoSEQ multiplex PCR, and TCRdb's table has in-frame clones only and misses some. The table has about 130,000 clones, around 74% seen once; the top ten hold approximately 7%. The sample was PBMCs. The TCR was taken from a male donor in good health and CMV-seronegative.

CDR3 protein: CAWSATQGPGELFF. Written as DNA, the CDR3 is TGTGCCTGGAGTGCGACACAGGGACCCGGGGAGCTGTTTTTT. The genes are TRBV30 and TRBJ2-2, with a weak D call TRBD1 (6 bases). The CDR3 runs to 14 residues. CDR1 GTSNPN and CDR2 SVGIG come from the germline V gene (reference sequence). The V end was cut by 1 base, the J end by 6 bases, with 12 bases between.